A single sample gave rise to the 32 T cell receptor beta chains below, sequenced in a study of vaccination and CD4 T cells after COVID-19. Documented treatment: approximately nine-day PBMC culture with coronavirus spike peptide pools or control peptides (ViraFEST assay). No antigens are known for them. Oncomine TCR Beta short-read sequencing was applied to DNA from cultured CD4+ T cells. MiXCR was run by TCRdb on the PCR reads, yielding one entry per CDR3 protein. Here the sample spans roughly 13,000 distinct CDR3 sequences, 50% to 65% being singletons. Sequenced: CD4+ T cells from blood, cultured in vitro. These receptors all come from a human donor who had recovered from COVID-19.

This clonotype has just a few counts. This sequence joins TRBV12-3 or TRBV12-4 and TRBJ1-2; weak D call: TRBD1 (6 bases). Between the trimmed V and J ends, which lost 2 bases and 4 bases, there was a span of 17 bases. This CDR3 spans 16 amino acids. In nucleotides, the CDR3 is TGTGCCAGCAGTTTAATTGGTCCGGGGGCCCCCTATGGCTACACCTTC. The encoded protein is CASSLIGPGAPYGYTF.

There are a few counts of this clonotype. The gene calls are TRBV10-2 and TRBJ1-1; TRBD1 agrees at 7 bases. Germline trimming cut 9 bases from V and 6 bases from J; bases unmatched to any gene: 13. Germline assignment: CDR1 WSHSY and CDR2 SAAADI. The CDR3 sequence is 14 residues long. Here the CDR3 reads CASVPGGGYPEAFF. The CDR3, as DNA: TGCGCCAGTGTACCAGGGGGAGGATATCCTGAAGCTTTCTTT.

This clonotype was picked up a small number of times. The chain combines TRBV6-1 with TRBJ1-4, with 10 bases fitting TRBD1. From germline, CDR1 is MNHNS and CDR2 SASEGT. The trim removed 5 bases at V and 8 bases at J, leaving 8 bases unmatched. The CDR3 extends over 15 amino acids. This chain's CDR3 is CASSTGTGAVEKLFF. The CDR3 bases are TGTGCCAGCAGTACCGGGACAGGGGCCGTGGAAAAACTGTTTTTT.

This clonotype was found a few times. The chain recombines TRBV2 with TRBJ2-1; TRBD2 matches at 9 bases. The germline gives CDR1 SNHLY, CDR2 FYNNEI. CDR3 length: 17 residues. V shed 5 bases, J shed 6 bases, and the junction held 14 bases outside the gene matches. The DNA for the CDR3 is TGTGCCAGCAGTCCACTTGCGGGACTAGCTTTGATCAATGAGCAGTTCTTC. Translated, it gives CASSPLAGLALINEQFF.

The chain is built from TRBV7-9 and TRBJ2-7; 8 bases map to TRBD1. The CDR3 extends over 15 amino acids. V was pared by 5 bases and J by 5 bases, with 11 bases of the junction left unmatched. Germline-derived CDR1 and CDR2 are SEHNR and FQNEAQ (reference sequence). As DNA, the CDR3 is TGTGCCAGCAGCAAACGGACAGGGAGTCCCAACGAGCAGTACTTC. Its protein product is CASSKRTGSPNEQYF.

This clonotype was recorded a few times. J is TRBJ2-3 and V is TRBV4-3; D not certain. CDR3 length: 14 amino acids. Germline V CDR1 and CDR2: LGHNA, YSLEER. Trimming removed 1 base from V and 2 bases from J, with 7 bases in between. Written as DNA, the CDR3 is TGCGCCAGCAGCCAAGGGCCCGACACAGATACGCAGTATTTT. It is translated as CASSQGPDTDTQYF.

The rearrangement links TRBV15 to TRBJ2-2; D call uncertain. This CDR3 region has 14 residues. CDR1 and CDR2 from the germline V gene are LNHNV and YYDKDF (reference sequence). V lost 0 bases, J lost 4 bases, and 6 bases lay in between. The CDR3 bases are TGTGCCACCAGCAGAGAGTCCCCCACCGGGGAGCTGTTTTTT. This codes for CATSRESPTGELFF.

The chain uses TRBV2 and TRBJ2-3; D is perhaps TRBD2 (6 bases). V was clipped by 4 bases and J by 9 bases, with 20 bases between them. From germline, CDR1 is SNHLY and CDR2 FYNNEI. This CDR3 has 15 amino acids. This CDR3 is CASSVADPPHGTQYF. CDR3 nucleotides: TGTGCCAGCAGTGTAGCGGACCCCCCCCACGGGACGCAGTATTTT. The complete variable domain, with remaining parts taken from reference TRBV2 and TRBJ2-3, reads EPEVTQTPSHQVTQMGQEVILRCVPISNHLYFYWYRQILGQKVEFLVSFYNNEISEKSEIFDDQFSVERPDGSNFTLKIRSTKLEDSAMYFCASSVADPPHGTQYFGPGTRLTVL.

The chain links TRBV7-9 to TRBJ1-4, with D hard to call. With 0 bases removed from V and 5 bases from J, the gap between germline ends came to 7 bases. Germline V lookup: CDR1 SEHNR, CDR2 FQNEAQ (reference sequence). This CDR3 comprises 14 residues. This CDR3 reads CASSLAGGNEKLFF. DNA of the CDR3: TGTGCCAGCAGCTTAGCCGGAGGGAATGAAAAACTGTTTTTT.

CDR3 region: CASSQVSGRTDTQYF. CDR3 sequence (DNA): TGCGCCAGCAGCCAAGTAAGCGGGAGAACAGATACGCAGTATTTT. The chain couples TRBV4-1 to TRBJ2-3, with 8 bases fitting TRBD2. The germline V gene has CDR1 MGHRA and CDR2 YSYEKL. V trimming: 1 base; J trimming: 3 bases; junction bases outside the gene matches: 3. CDR3 length: 15 amino acids.

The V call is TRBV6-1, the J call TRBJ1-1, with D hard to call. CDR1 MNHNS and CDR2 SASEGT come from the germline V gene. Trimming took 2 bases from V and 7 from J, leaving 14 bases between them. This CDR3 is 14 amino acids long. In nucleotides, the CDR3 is TGTGCCAGCAGTGAAAACGGGGTGAACGGTGAAGCTTTCTTT. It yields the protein CASSENGVNGEAFF.

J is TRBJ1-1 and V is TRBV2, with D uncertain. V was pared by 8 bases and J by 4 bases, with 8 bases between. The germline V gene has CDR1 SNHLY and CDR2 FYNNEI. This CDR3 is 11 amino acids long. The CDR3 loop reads CASGFFTEAFF. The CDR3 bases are TGTGCCAGCGGGTTTTTCACTGAAGCTTTCTTT.

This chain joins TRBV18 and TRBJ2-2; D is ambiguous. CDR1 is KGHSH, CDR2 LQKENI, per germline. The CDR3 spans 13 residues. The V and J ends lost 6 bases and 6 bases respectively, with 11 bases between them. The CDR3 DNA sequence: TGTGCCAGCTCCCATCTATTCGCCGGGGAGCTGTTTTTT. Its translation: CASSHLFAGELFF.

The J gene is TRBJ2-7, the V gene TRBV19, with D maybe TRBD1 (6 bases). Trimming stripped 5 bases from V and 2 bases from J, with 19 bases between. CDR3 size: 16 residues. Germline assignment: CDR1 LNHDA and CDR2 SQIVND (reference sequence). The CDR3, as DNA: TGTGCCAGTAGTTTGGACAGCCCGGGTGGTCCCTACGAGCAGTACTTC. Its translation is CASSLDSPGGPYEQYF.

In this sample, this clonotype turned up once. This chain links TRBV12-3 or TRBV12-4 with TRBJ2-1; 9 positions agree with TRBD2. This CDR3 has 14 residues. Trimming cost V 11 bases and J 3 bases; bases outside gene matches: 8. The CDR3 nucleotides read TGTGCCGGGCGAAGCGGGGGGAGCTACAATGAGCAGTTCTTC. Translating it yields CAGRSGGSYNEQFF.

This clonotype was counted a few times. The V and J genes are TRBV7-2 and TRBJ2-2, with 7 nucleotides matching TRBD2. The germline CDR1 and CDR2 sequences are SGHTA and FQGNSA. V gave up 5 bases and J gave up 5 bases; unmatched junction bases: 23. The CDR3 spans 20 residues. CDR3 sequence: CASSLSLGRRAGVETGELFF. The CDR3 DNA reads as TGTGCCAGCAGCCTCTCCCTGGGTCGCAGGGCGGGGGTGGAAACCGGGGAGCTGTTTTTT. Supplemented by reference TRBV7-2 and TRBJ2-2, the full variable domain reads GAGVSQSPSNKVTEKGKDVELRCDPISGHTALYWYRQSLGQGLEFLIYFQGNSAPDKSGLPSDRFSAERTGGSVSTLTIQRTQQEDSAVYLCASSLSLGRRAGVETGELFFGEGSRLTVL.

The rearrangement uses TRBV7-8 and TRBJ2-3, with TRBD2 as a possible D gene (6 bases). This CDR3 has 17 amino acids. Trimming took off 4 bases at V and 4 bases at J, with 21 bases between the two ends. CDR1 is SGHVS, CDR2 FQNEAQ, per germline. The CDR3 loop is CASSSPRRFRDSDTQYF. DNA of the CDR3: TGTGCCAGCAGCTCGCCCAGGAGATTCAGGGACTCAGATACGCAGTATTTT.

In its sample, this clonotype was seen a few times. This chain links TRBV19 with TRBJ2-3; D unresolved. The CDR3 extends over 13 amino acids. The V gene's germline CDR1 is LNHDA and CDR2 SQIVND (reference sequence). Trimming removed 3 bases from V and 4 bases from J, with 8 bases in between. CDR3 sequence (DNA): TGTGCCAGTAGTATGTCAGGTGCAGATACGCAGTATTTT. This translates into CASSMSGADTQYF.

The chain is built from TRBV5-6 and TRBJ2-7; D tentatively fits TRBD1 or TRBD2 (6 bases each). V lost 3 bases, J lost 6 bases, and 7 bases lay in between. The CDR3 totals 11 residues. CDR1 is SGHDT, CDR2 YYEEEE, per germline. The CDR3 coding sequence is TGTGCCAGCAGCTGGGGGGCCGAGCAGTACTTC. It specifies CASSWGAEQYF. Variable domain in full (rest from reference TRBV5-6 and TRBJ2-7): DAGVTQSPTHLIKTRGQQVTLRCSPKSGHDTVSWYQQALGQGPQFIFQYYEEEERQRGNFPDRFSGHQFPNYSSELNVNALLLGDSALYLCASSWGAEQYFGPGTRLTVT.

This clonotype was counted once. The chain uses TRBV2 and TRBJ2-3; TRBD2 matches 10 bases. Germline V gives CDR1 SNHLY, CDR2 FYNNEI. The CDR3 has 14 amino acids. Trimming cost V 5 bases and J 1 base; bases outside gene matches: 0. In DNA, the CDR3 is TGTGCCAGCAGTAGCGGGGGGGGCACAGATACGCAGTATTTT. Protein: CASSSGGGTDTQYF.

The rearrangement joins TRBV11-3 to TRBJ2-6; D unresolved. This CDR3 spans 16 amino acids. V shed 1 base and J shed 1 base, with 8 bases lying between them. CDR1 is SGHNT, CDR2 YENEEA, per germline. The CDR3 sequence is CASSLVGGSGANVLTF. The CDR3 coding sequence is TGTGCCAGCAGCTTAGTCGGCGGATCTGGGGCCAACGTCCTGACTTTC.

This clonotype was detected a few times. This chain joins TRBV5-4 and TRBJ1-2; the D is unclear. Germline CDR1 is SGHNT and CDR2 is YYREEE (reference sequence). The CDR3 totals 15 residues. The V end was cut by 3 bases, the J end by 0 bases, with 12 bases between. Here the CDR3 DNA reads TGTGCCAGCAGCTCGACTCTGCGAGCTAACTATGGCTACACCTTC. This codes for CASSSTLRANYGYTF.

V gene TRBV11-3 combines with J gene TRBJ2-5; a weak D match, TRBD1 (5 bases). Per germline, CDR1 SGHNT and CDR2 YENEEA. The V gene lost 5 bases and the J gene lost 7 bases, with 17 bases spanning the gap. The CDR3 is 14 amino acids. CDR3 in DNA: TGTGCCAGCAGCCCCACCCCGGACAAAGGGACCCAGTACTTC. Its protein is CASSPTPDKGTQYF.

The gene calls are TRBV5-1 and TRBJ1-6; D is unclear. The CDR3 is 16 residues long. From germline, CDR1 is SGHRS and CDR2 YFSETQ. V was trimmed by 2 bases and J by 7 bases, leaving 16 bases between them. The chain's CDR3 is CASSFLGFDGNSPLHF. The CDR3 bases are TGCGCCAGCAGCTTTTTGGGGTTCGACGGAAATTCACCCCTCCACTTT. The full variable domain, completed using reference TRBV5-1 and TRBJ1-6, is KAGVTQTPRYLIKTRGQQVTLSCSPISGHRSVSWYQQTPGQGLQFLFEYFSETQRNKGNFPGRFSGRQFSNSRSEMNVSTLELGDSALYLCASSFLGFDGNSPLHFGNGTRLTVT.

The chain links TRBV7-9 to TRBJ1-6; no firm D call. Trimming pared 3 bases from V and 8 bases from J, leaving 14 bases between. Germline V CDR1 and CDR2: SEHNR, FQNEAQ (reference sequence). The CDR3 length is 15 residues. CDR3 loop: CASSFDSGWDSPLHF. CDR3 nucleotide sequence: TGTGCCAGCAGCTTTGACTCGGGGTGGGATTCACCCCTCCACTTT.

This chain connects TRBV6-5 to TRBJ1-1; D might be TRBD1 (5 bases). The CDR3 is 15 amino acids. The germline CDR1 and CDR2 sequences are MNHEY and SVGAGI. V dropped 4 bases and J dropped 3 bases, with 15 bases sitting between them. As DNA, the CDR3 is TGTGCCAGCAGTTCCCCCACCGCGGGGGACACTGAAGCTTTCTTT. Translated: CASSSPTAGDTEAFF.

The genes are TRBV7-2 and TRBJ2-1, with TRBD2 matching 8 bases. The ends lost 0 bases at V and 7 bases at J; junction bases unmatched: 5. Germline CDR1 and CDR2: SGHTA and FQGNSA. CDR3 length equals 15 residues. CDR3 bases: TGTGCCAGCAGCTTAGCAGCGGGGGCGAAGAATGAGCAGTTCTTC. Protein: CASSLAAGAKNEQFF.

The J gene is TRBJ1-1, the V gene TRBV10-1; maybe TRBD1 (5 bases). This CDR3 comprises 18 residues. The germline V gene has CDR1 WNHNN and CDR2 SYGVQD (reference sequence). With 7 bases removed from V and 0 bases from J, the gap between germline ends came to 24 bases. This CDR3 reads CASTLTGHRDLMNTEAFF. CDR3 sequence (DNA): TGCGCCAGCACCCTCACGGGGCATCGGGACCTCATGAACACTGAAGCTTTCTTT.

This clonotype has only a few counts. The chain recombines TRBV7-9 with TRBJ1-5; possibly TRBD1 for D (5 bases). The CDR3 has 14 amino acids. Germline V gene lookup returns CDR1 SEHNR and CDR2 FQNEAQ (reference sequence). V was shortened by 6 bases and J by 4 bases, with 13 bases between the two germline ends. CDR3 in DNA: TGTGCCAGCAGTGGGGCAGGACTGAATCAGCCCCAGCATTTT. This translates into CASSGAGLNQPQHF.

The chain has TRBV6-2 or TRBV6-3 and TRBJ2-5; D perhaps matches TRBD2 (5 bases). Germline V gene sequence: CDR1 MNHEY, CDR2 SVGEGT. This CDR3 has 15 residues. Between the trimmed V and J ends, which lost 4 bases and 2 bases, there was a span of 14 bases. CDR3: CASSSTPDWQETQYF. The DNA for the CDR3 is TGTGCCAGCAGTTCCACCCCGGACTGGCAAGAGACCCAGTACTTC.

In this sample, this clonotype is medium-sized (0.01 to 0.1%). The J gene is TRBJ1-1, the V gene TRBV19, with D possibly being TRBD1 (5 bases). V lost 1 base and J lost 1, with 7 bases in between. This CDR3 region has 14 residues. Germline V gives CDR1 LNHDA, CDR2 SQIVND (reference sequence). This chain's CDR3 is CASSIVGRNTEAFF. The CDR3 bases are TGTGCCAGTAGTATAGTGGGGCGGAACACTGAAGCTTTCTTT.

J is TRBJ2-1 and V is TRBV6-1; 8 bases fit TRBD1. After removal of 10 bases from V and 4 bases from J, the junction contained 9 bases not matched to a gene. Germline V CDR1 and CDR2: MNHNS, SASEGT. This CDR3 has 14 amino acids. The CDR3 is CAISRDRTYNEQFF. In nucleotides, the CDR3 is TGTGCCATCAGCCGGGACAGGACATACAATGAGCAGTTCTTC.